The 11 T cell receptor beta chains below were found in one sample sequenced in a study of Tregs in tolerant kidney transplant recipients. Recipients received nonmyeloablative bone marrow transplants from related graft donors, with transient mixed chimerism. Here immunoSEQ multiplex PCR was the method, and the copy in TCRdb shows in-frame clones only, minus some. The sample gives 100,000 or so clones, more than 85% of which show up once; around 1.6% is in the top ten. The sample consisted of CD4+ T cells from blood (PBMCs), taken 12 months after the transplant. The receptor source for this set is a human patient who received a combined kidney and bone marrow transplant. Some T cells may have come from the graft donor.

This chain uses TRBV29-1 with TRBJ1-1, with D tentatively TRBD1 (6 bases). Deletions cut 2 bases from V and 0 bases from J, with 7 bases between. CDR1 is SQVTM, CDR2 ANQGSEA, per germline. This CDR3 has 13 amino acids. CDR3 sequence: CSVERDMNTEAFF. CDR3 DNA: TGCAGCGTTGAAAGGGACATGAACACTGAAGCTTTCTTT.

The rearrangement uses TRBV18 and TRBJ1-1; D not resolved. Germline V lookup: CDR1 KGHSH, CDR2 LQKENI. Between the trimmed V and J ends, which lost 3 bases and 1 base, there was a span of 12 bases. The CDR3 totals 15 residues. As DNA, the CDR3 is TGTGCCAGCTCACCGGTTATCGCCGGGAACACTGAAGCTTTCTTT. It codes for CASSPVIAGNTEAFF.

This chain's CDR3 is CASNTVPNYGYTF. CDR3 nucleotides: TGTGCCAGCAACACAGTGCCTAACTATGGCTACACCTTC. This chain uses TRBV2 with TRBJ1-2; D uncertain. This CDR3 has 13 residues. Trimming took 7 bases from V and 0 from J, leaving 9 bases between them. Per the germline V gene, CDR1 is SNHLY and CDR2 is FYNNEI.

V usage is TRBV5-6 and J usage is TRBJ1-1; D might be TRBD1 (6 bases). Per germline, CDR1 SGHDT and CDR2 YYEEEE. The CDR3 has 15 residues. Trimming stripped 1 base from V and 8 bases from J, with 18 bases between. The CDR3: CASSLWGGGNVEAFF. CDR3 bases: TGTGCCAGCAGCTTGTGGGGAGGGGGTAACGTGGAAGCTTTCTTT.

This chain uses TRBV4-2 with TRBJ2-1; 13 bases are a match to TRBD2. The germline CDR1 and CDR2 sequences are LGHNA and YNFKEQ. The CDR3 covers 15 residues. V was pared by 0 bases and J by 7 bases, with 0 bases of the junction left unmatched. The CDR3: CASSQEGLAGNEQFF. Written as DNA, the CDR3 is TGTGCCAGCAGCCAAGAGGGACTAGCGGGGAATGAGCAGTTCTTC.

DNA for the CDR3: TGTGCCAGCAGCCGGAGGGAGCTGGGGAACACTGAAGCTTTCTTT. This translates into CASSRRELGNTEAFF. V and J are TRBV11-3 and TRBJ1-1; D gene uncertain. The CDR3 runs 15 residues. Germline values: CDR1 SGHNT, CDR2 YENEEA. V was pared by 5 bases and J by 1 base, with 14 bases between.

Worth noting for this clone: Other DNA sequences in this sample translate to the same CDR3. This chain uses TRBV4-2 with TRBJ1-6; 7 bases agree with TRBD1. The CDR3 consists of 18 residues. Germline values: CDR1 LGHNA, CDR2 YNFKEQ. V lost 3 bases, J lost 0 bases, and 8 bases stayed unmatched. The CDR3 sequence: CASSQEQSGGSYNSPLHF. In DNA, the CDR3 is TGTGCCAGCAGCCAGGAACAATCAGGGGGCTCCTATAATTCACCCCTCCACTTT.

V gene TRBV5-8 combines with J gene TRBJ2-2; 9 bases are a match to TRBD1. Germline trimming cut 4 bases from V and 3 bases from J; bases unmatched to any gene: 7. Germline CDR1 and CDR2: SGHTS and YDEGEE. The CDR3 spans 16 residues. CDR3 region: CASSQGQGWYTGELFF. CDR3 bases: TGTGCCAGCAGCCAAGGACAGGGGTGGTACACCGGGGAGCTGTTTTTT.

Details on this clone: Other nucleotide sequences in the sample specify the same CDR3. The V and J genes are TRBV7-2 and TRBJ1-6, with 7 nucleotides matching TRBD1. The CDR3 is 15 residues long. With V trimmed by 0 bases and J by 5 bases, 1 base remained unmatched. Looked up from germline, CDR1 is SGHTA and CDR2 is FQGNSA. This chain's CDR3 is CASSLAGTDNSPLHF. The CDR3, as DNA: TGTGCCAGCAGCTTAGCCGGGACAGATAATTCACCCCTCCACTTT.

This sequence joins TRBV4-1 and TRBJ2-3; TRBD2 matches at 7 bases. V shed 2 bases and J 3 bases; nucleotides not matched to a gene: 14. This CDR3 is built from 18 residues. Germline V CDR1 and CDR2: MGHRA, YSYEKL. The CDR3 DNA sequence: TGCGCCAGCAGCCAACGCCCGTTTCGCGGGAGTGGAACAGATACGCAGTATTTT. Protein: CASSQRPFRGSGTDTQYF.

In its sample, this clone was seen once. CDR3 sequence reads: CAISEGASGSVQKQFF. CDR3 in DNA: TGTGCCATCAGTGAGGGGGCTAGCGGGAGTGTCCAGAAGCAGTTCTTC. The J gene is TRBJ2-1, the V gene TRBV10-3, with 10 bases lining up with TRBD2. Trimming took 2 bases from V and 11 from J; bases not matched to a gene: 12. CDR3 length: 16 amino acids. Germline V gives CDR1 ENHRY, CDR2 SYGVKD.